The 23 T cell receptor beta chains given below trace back to one sample, sequenced in a study of shared clonotypes between healthy human individuals. The naive CD8 fraction comprised CD45RO-negative cells positively selected for CCR7 and excluded terminally differentiated effector memory CD45RA+ cells. TCRdb keeps only in-frame clones here, not all; method: immunoSEQ multiplex PCR. The sample includes about 2.2 million clones, around 95% seen only once; the top ten take approximately 1.7%. The specimen was naive CD8+ T cells from PBMCs. The receptors stem from a young man in good health. Some clones in this sample may be carry-over from other donors' samples.

The chain joins TRBV4-3 to TRBJ2-3; 7 nucleotides agree with TRBD2. V was pared by 0 bases and J by 8 bases, with 11 bases of the junction left unmatched. CDR3 length equals 16 residues. CDR1 LGHNA and CDR2 YSLEER come from the germline V gene. This CDR3 reads CASSQDSFAGVGTQYF. Written as DNA, the CDR3 is TGCGCCAGCAGCCAAGACAGCTTTGCGGGAGTCGGTACGCAGTATTTT.

CDR3 in DNA: TGTGCCAGCAGTTCTCTGCCGGGACACGATGTATACGAGCAGTACTTC. Translating gives CASSSLPGHDVYEQYF. The V gene is TRBV2, the J gene TRBJ2-7; D is perhaps TRBD1 (6 bases). This CDR3 region has 16 residues. Germline CDR1 reads SNHLY; CDR2 reads FYNNEI. V lost 5 bases and J lost 4, with 21 bases in between. The whole variable domain, remainder taken from reference TRBV2 and TRBJ2-7, is EPEVTQTPSHQVTQMGQEVILRCVPISNHLYFYWYRQILGQKVEFLVSFYNNEISEKSEIFDDQFSVERPDGSNFTLKIRSTKLEDSAMYFCASSSLPGHDVYEQYFGPGTRLTVT.

V and J are TRBV6-1 and TRBJ1-5, with D possibly matching TRBD1 (5 bases). V shed 3 bases and J shed 0 bases, with 6 bases lying between them. This CDR3 has 14 residues. The germline V gene has CDR1 MNHNS and CDR2 SASEGT. CDR3: CASSEQGSNQPQHF. CDR3 sequence (DNA): TGTGCCAGCAGTGAGCAGGGTAGCAATCAGCCCCAGCATTTT.

This chain joins TRBV27 and TRBJ2-1; 7 bases match TRBD1. Germline V gene sequence: CDR1 MNHEY, CDR2 SMNVEV (reference sequence). The CDR3 is made up of 14 amino acids. With 5 bases clipped from V and 6 bases from J, the junction kept 7 bases outside the gene matches. Here the CDR3 reads CASSNRDSFNEQFF. Here the CDR3 DNA reads TGTGCCAGCAGTAACCGGGACAGCTTCAATGAGCAGTTCTTC.

The chain is built from TRBV4-2 and TRBJ2-1, with TRBD2 matching 8 bases. CDR1 and CDR2 (germline): LGHNA, YNFKEQ. V shed 0 bases, J shed 4 bases, and the junction held 2 bases outside the gene matches. The CDR3 consists of 15 residues. This CDR3 reads CASSQDSGAYNEQFF. The CDR3 nucleotides are TGTGCCAGCAGCCAAGATAGCGGGGCGTACAATGAGCAGTTCTTC.

Note on this clone: The same CDR3 arises from other DNA sequences in this sample as well. The chain recombines TRBV5-1 with TRBJ2-7, with 12 bases identical to TRBD2. After removal of 4 bases from V and 4 bases from J, the junction contained 3 bases not matched to a gene. Germline CDR1 SGHRS, CDR2 YFSETQ. This CDR3 is built from 14 residues. The CDR3 sequence: CASSPGLAGYEQYF. For the CDR3, the DNA is TGCGCCAGCAGCCCAGGACTAGCGGGGTACGAGCAGTACTTC.

J is TRBJ2-7 and V is TRBV14; either TRBD1 or TRBD2 may supply D (5 bases each). The V end lost 4 bases, the J end lost 7 bases, and 17 bases lay between the germline ends. Germline V CDR1 and CDR2: SGHDN, FVKESK. This CDR3 has 14 residues. The CDR3 region is CASSRRDASKEQYF. CDR3 coding DNA: TGTGCCAGCAGCCGAAGGGACGCTTCTAAGGAGCAGTACTTC.

The sample holds one count of this clone. The chain recombines TRBV19 with TRBJ2-1; D is perhaps TRBD1 or TRBD2 (5 bases each). The CDR3 has 17 residues. Trimming left V 6 bases short and J 0 bases short, with 18 bases between. Germline V gene sequence: CDR1 LNHDA, CDR2 SQIVND (reference sequence). Here the CDR3 DNA reads TGTGCCAGTAGCCCCCTTAGGGACGGCGACTCCTACAATGAGCAGTTCTTC. Translated: CASSPLRDGDSYNEQFF.

This chain links TRBV9 with TRBJ2-2; no definite D call. CDR3 length: 14 residues. Deletions cut 0 bases from V and 6 bases from J, with 9 bases between. The germline CDR1 and CDR2 sequences are SGDLS and YYNGEE. This CDR3 is CASSVAGSPGELFF. CDR3 DNA: TGTGCCAGCAGCGTAGCCGGCAGTCCCGGGGAGCTGTTTTTT. Full variable domain (outside the CDR3, taken from reference TRBV9 and TRBJ2-2): DSGVTQTPKHLITATGQRVTLRCSPRSGDLSVYWYQQSLDQGLQFLIQYYNGEERAKGNILERFSAQQFPDLHSELNLSSLELGDSALYFCASSVAGSPGELFFGEGSRLTVL.

A few counts support this clone. The chain employs TRBV27 and TRBJ1-5; 11 bases match TRBD1. V lost 6 bases to trimming and J lost 3 bases; unmatched junction nucleotides: 4. The CDR3 contains 15 residues. Looked up from germline, CDR1 is MNHEY and CDR2 is SMNVEV (reference sequence). CDR3 nucleotides: TGTGCCAGCAGCGGGACAGGGGGTGTCAATCAGCCCCAGCATTTT. It encodes CASSGTGGVNQPQHF.

The chain links TRBV10-3 to TRBJ1-5; D gene unclear. The CDR3 is 14 amino acids. Trimming shortened V by 4 bases and J by 6 bases, and 13 bases separated the two germline ends. Germline lookup yields CDR1 ENHRY and CDR2 SYGVKD. The CDR3 nucleotides are TGTGCCATCAGTGCGGCAGGAACGGGTCAGCCCCAGCATTTT. Translated: CAISAAGTGQPQHF.

The J gene is TRBJ1-1, the V gene TRBV19; maybe TRBD1 (5 bases). The V gene's germline CDR1 is LNHDA and CDR2 SQIVND (reference sequence). Trimming stripped 3 bases from V and 5 bases from J, with 16 bases between. The CDR3 length is 15 residues. CDR3 in DNA: TGTGCCAGTAGTATTGCGGGGGGTGCGGGGACTGAAGCTTTCTTT. It encodes CASSIAGGAGTEAFF.

The chain carries TRBV7-9 and TRBJ2-5; D gene unclear. Germline lookup yields CDR1 SEHNR and CDR2 FQNEAQ (reference sequence). V gave up 5 bases and J gave up 2 bases, with 12 bases separating them. This CDR3 region has 14 residues. The CDR3: CASSQQVTQETQYF. In DNA form, the CDR3 reads TGTGCCAGCAGCCAGCAGGTGACTCAAGAGACCCAGTACTTC.

The J gene is TRBJ2-7, the V gene TRBV9; 12 bases are a match to TRBD2. V trimming: 3 bases; J trimming: 10 bases; junction bases outside the gene matches: 14. Germline V gene sequence: CDR1 SGDLS, CDR2 YYNGEE. The CDR3 consists of 16 residues. CDR3 amino acids: CASSETGLAGLVEQYF. CDR3 coding DNA: TGTGCCAGCAGCGAGACGGGACTAGCGGGCCTCGTGGAACAGTACTTC.

J is TRBJ2-7 and V is TRBV6-1; maybe TRBD2 (7 bases). Germline V gives CDR1 MNHNS, CDR2 SASEGT. The CDR3 length is 11 residues. Trimming took off 7 bases at V and 6 bases at J, with 10 bases between the two ends. The CDR3 loop reads CASIGGPEQYF. CDR3 nucleotide sequence: TGTGCCAGCATCGGGGGGCCCGAGCAGTACTTC.

V and J are TRBV6-6 and TRBJ2-1, with D hard to call. The V gene lost 2 bases and the J gene lost 5 bases, with 10 bases spanning the gap. Germline CDR1 is MNHNY and CDR2 is SVGAGI (reference sequence). The CDR3 is made up of 14 amino acids. CDR3 protein: CASSYPLGHNEQFF. The DNA for the CDR3 is TGTGCCAGCAGTTACCCGTTGGGCCACAATGAGCAGTTCTTC.

The gene calls are TRBV9 and TRBJ2-1; 9 bases agree with TRBD2. CDR1 and CDR2 from the germline V gene are SGDLS and YYNGEE. Trimming took 0 bases from V and 6 from J; bases not matched to a gene: 4. This CDR3 contains 15 residues. CDR3 nucleotides: TGTGCCAGCAGCGTAGATTGGACTAGCGTCAATGAGCAGTTCTTC. Amino acid sequence: CASSVDWTSVNEQFF.

The chain employs TRBV5-5 and TRBJ2-7; D gene uncertain. The CDR3 spans 15 residues. Germline V CDR1 and CDR2: SGHKS, YYEKEE (reference sequence). V was cut by 0 bases and J by 5 bases, with 15 bases left in between. The CDR3 nucleotides are TGTGCCAGCAGCTTGGGGCCCTGGATAGGGAACGAGCAGTACTTC. Translation: CASSLGPWIGNEQYF.

The chain links TRBV19 to TRBJ2-6; the D call may be TRBD1 or TRBD2 (5 bases each). The CDR3 is made up of 17 amino acids. Germline-derived CDR1 and CDR2 are LNHDA and SQIVND (reference sequence). Trimming removed 8 bases at V and 0 bases at J, with 17 bases between. The DNA of the CDR3 is TGTGCCAGTGAGAGGGGCTCAAGTTTCTCTGGGGCCAACGTCCTGACTTTC. This gives the protein CASERGSSFSGANVLTF.

This sequence joins TRBV7-3 and TRBJ1-1, with 7 bases identical to TRBD1. The CDR3 is 15 amino acids. With V trimmed by 3 bases and J by 1 base, 5 bases remained unmatched. Looked up from germline, CDR1 is SGHTA and CDR2 is FQGTGA. CDR3 loop: CASSLSGTANTEAFF. The CDR3, as DNA: TGTGCCAGCAGCTTGTCCGGGACAGCGAACACTGAAGCTTTCTTT.

The chain carries TRBV19 and TRBJ2-7, with D possibly matching TRBD2 (6 bases). CDR1 is LNHDA, CDR2 SQIVND, per germline (reference sequence). V lost 7 bases and J lost 1, with 8 bases in between. The CDR3 contains 12 residues. CDR3 bases: TGTGCCAGTAAGGGACTTTCCTACGAGCAGTACTTC. This gives the protein CASKGLSYEQYF.

The rearrangement links TRBV10-3 to TRBJ2-1; TRBD2 is a possible D gene (6 bases). The V end was cut by 6 bases, the J end by 2 bases, with 11 bases between. CDR1 is ENHRY, CDR2 SYGVKD, per germline. The CDR3 contains 14 residues. CDR3 protein: CAIRSRETYNEQFF. The CDR3 bases are TGTGCCATCAGGAGTCGGGAGACCTACAATGAGCAGTTCTTC.

The chain recombines TRBV28 with TRBJ2-7, with TRBD1 identical over 8 bases. Looked up from germline, CDR1 is MDHEN and CDR2 is SYDVKM. CDR3 length: 16 residues. V was pared by 4 bases and J by 3 bases, with 11 bases of the junction left unmatched. The CDR3 loop reads CASSSELQGESYEQYF. The CDR3 DNA reads as TGTGCCAGCAGTTCAGAACTACAGGGGGAGAGCTACGAGCAGTACTTC.